This T cell receptor (beta chain) emerged from a study of PD-1 blockade in classical Hodgkin lymphoma. Whole-study findings and limits: The study reported lower baseline TCR diversity in newly diagnosed patients than in healthy donors. For complete responders, baseline diversity was comparable to that of newly diagnosed patients. Diversity in CD4+ TCRs, unlike that measured in CD8+ TCRs, had risen significantly by C4D1. Prior therapy or disease activity may underlie the repertoire differences, whose causes remain undefined.

Germline V gene sequence: CDR1 SGDLS, CDR2 YYNGEE. This CDR3 comprises 17 residues. Trimming removed 3 bases from V and 1 base from J; junction bases left unmatched: 6. Each patient's relapse followed autologous stem cell transplantation, and brentuximab vedotin exposure varied. Only in-frame clones appear in the TCRdb table, and some are missing; sequencing was by immunoSEQ multiplex PCR. The data hold 25,000 to 30,000 clones, with approximately 82% observed a single time. Points on this clone: The antigen remains undetermined.

The sample consisted of peripheral blood mononuclear cells (PBMCs), taken before the second cycle of nivolumab. The receptor was derived from a human donor with classical Hodgkin lymphoma. V gene TRBV9 combines with J gene TRBJ2-1, with 11 nucleotides matching TRBD2. The CDR3 DNA follows: TGTGCCAGCAGCGCCCCCACTAGCGGGAGTTCCTACAATGAGCAGTTCTTC. Residues: CASSAPTSGSSYNEQFF.